This T cell receptor beta chain originates from a study of T cell repertoires in ileal Crohn's disease. Background on the study: M6 samples are neoterminal ileum biopsies from postoperative colonoscopy.

As to time point: neoterminal ileum biopsy at postoperative endoscopy, about 6 months after surgery. Data came from immunoSEQ multiplex PCR; TCRdb stores just in-frame clones and leaves some out. The repertoire includes 9,500 to 11,000 clones, roughly two thirds of them detected once, and approximately 8% sits in the top ten. V was clipped by 4 bases and J by 4 bases; unmatched bases: 7. The CDR3 length is 15 residues. Looked up from germline, CDR1 is MDHEN and CDR2 is SYDVKM. V gene TRBV28 combines with J gene TRBJ2-7; 10 nucleotides align to TRBD1. The sample consisted of ileal tissue. The TCR comes from an adult with Crohn's disease. The DNA for the CDR3 is TGTGCCAGCAGTTCCCCTGGACAGGGGGGTTACGAGCAGTACTTC. This encodes CASSSPGQGGYEQYF.